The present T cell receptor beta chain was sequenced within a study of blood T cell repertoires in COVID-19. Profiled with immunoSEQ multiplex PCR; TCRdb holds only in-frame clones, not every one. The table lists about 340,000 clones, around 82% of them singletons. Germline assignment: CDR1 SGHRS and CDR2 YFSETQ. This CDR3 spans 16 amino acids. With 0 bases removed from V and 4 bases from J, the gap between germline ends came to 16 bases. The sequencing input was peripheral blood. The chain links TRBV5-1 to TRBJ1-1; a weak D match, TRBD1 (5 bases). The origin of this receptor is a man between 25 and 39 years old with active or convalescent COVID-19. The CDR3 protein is CASSLGDSSGGTEAFF. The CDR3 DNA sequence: TGCGCCAGCAGCTTGGGTGACAGTTCGGGAGGCACTGAAGCTTTCTTT.